This T cell receptor beta chain was observed in a study of molecular identifiers for immune sequencing clone quantification. The CDR3 is made up of 15 amino acids. V was pared by 0 bases and J by 0 bases, with 9 bases between. The V gene's germline CDR1 is LGHNA and CDR2 YSLEER. Concerning this clonotype: Antigen specificity is unknown.

TCRdb re-called the PCR reads with MiXCR, one entry per CDR3 protein. Of 400,000 to 600,000 distinct CDR3 sequences in the sample, 25% were seen once. Study-level points and caveats: Sizes of highly expanded clones could be underestimated through identical TCRs sharing a barcode.

The chain uses TRBV4-3 and TRBJ2-7; the D is unclear. Sequencing used naive CD8+ T cells from blood, with Jurkat cell RNA spiked in. The sample's subset: FACS-sorted CD8+CD4-CCR7+CD45RA+ naive T cells. The TCR sequence derives from a human donor in good health. Some libraries in this study had Jurkat cell RNA spiked in. In DNA form, the CDR3 reads TGCGCCAGCAGCCAAGAGCAGGTCGGCTCCTACGAGCAGTACTTC. This gives the protein CASSQEQVGSYEQYF.